The rows below give T cell receptor beta chains drawn from one sample of a study of T-cell reconstitution after alpha-beta-depleted transplantation in children. TCRdb called the PCR reads again in MiXCR, with one record for every CDR3 protein. The sample includes approximately 430,000 distinct CDR3 sequences, 16% of them seen just once. This sample comprised PBMCs, mostly from graft donor cells, obtained 360 days after TCRalphabeta/CD19-depleted stem cell transplant. These TCRs come from a boy under two years old who had a stem cell transplant for Wiskott-Aldrich syndrome, so the T cells may come from the graft donor. Each CDR3 is given with its conserved first and last residue. The D gene is left open where the match is weak. Clone sizes are given selectively: once, few, many, or a class where the clone is expanded.

J: TRBJ2-7
size: -
D: -
V: TRBV25-1
CDR3: CASSRGSGSYEQYF
DNA: TGTGCCAGCAGTAGGGGCAGTGGCTCCTACGAGCAGTACTTC

J: TRBJ2-3
size: many
D: -
V: TRBV29-1
CDR3: CSVYRGTQADTQYF
DNA: TGCAGCGTCTATAGGGGGACGCAGGCAGATACGCAGTATTTT

J: TRBJ2-1
size: few
D: -
V: TRBV20-1
CDR3: CSAERDSFYEQFF
DNA: TGCAGTGCTGAACGAGACAGCTTCTATGAGCAGTTCTTC

J: TRBJ2-1
size: -
D: TRBD2
V: TRBV29-1
CDR3: CSVELAGDDEQFF
DNA: TGCAGCGTTGAGTTAGCGGGAGATGATGAGCAGTTCTTC

J: TRBJ2-4
size: few
D: -
V: TRBV10-3
CDR3: CAISERGGGIQYF
DNA: TGTGCCATCAGTGAGAGGGGGGGTGGCATTCAGTACTTC

J: TRBJ2-5
size: -
D: -
V: TRBV10-3
CDR3: CAISKRGQEETQYF
DNA: TGTGCCATCAGTAAAAGAGGGCAAGAAGAGACCCAGTACTTC

J: TRBJ2-1
size: -
D: TRBD2
V: TRBV4-1
CDR3: CASRLLAGPLIGQFF
DNA: TGCGCCAGCAGACTACTAGCGGGGCCACTCATTGGGCAGTTCTTC

J: TRBJ1-1
size: few
D: -
V: TRBV12-3/TRBV12-4
CDR3: CASSFWGWDTEAFF
DNA: TGTGCCAGCAGTTTTTGGGGCTGGGATACTGAAGCTTTCTTT

J: TRBJ2-2
size: few
D: TRBD2
V: TRBV27
CDR3: CASKRLAANTGELFF
DNA: TGTGCCAGCAAGCGACTAGCGGCGAACACCGGGGAGCTGTTTTTT

J: TRBJ2-5
size: -
D: -
V: TRBV9
CDR3: CASSVFGYGETQYF
DNA: TGTGCCAGCAGCGTATTCGGCTATGGGGAGACCCAGTACTTC

J: TRBJ1-3
size: few
D: -
V: TRBV20-1
CDR3: CSARDPSGNTIYF
DNA: TGCAGTGCTAGGGACCCTTCTGGAAACACCATATATTTT

J: TRBJ2-7
size: few
D: TRBD2
V: TRBV18
CDR3: CASSPEGLAGEQYF
DNA: TGTGCCAGCTCACCTGAGGGACTAGCTGGCGAGCAGTACTTC

J: TRBJ1-4
size: few
D: -
V: TRBV5-1
CDR3: CASSWVGHRNEKLFF
DNA: TGCGCCAGCAGCTGGGTAGGGCACCGTAATGAAAAACTGTTTTTT

J: TRBJ2-5
size: many
D: -
V: TRBV18
CDR3: CASSPGLVQETQYF
DNA: TGTGCCAGCTCACCGGGATTGGTACAAGAGACCCAGTACTTC

J: TRBJ2-7
size: -
D: TRBD2
V: TRBV5-1
CDR3: CASSNGLAGEGSEQYF
DNA: TGCGCCAGCAGTAATGGACTAGCGGGAGAAGGATCCGAGCAGTACTTC

J: TRBJ2-7
size: few
D: -
V: TRBV27
CDR3: CASRTLSGDFYEQYF
DNA: TGTGCCAGCCGGACTTTATCGGGAGACTTCTACGAGCAGTACTTC

J: TRBJ2-7
size: -
D: TRBD1
V: TRBV24-1
CDR3: CATSGDRVPYEQYF
DNA: TGTGCCACCAGTGGTGACAGGGTTCCCTACGAGCAGTACTTC

J: TRBJ1-5
size: many
D: -
V: TRBV7-6
CDR3: CASSTHGGPQHF
DNA: TGTGCCAGCAGTACCCACGGAGGGCCCCAGCATTTT

J: TRBJ1-2
size: -
D: TRBD1
V: TRBV20-1
CDR3: CSASAGQGNGYTF
DNA: TGCAGTGCTAGCGCGGGACAGGGAAATGGCTACACCTTC

J: TRBJ1-2
size: few
D: -
V: TRBV7-8
CDR3: CASSPRPQGGEYGYTF
DNA: TGTGCCAGCAGCCCCCGACCACAGGGAGGGGAATATGGCTACACCTTC

J: TRBJ2-3
size: -
D: -
V: TRBV11-2
CDR3: CASSLDREGNTDTQYF
DNA: TGTGCCAGCAGCTTAGACCGCGAGGGGAACACAGATACGCAGTATTTT

J: TRBJ1-1
size: -
D: -
V: TRBV12-3/TRBV12-4
CDR3: CASNTGVGTTEAFF
DNA: TGTGCCAGCAACACCGGGGTTGGGACCACTGAAGCTTTCTTT

J: TRBJ2-5
size: -
D: -
V: TRBV20-1
CDR3: CSARDATGPGYGTQYF
DNA: TGCAGTGCTAGAGACGCTACAGGGCCTGGGTATGGGACCCAGTACTTC

J: TRBJ2-1
size: -
D: TRBD1
V: TRBV30
CDR3: CAWRSRTGGLNEQFF
DNA: TGTGCCTGGAGGAGCAGGACAGGGGGATTGAATGAGCAGTTCTTC

J: TRBJ1-3
size: few
D: -
V: TRBV28
CDR3: CASSLGHFSGNTIYF
DNA: TGTGCCAGCAGTTTAGGACATTTCTCTGGAAACACCATATATTTT